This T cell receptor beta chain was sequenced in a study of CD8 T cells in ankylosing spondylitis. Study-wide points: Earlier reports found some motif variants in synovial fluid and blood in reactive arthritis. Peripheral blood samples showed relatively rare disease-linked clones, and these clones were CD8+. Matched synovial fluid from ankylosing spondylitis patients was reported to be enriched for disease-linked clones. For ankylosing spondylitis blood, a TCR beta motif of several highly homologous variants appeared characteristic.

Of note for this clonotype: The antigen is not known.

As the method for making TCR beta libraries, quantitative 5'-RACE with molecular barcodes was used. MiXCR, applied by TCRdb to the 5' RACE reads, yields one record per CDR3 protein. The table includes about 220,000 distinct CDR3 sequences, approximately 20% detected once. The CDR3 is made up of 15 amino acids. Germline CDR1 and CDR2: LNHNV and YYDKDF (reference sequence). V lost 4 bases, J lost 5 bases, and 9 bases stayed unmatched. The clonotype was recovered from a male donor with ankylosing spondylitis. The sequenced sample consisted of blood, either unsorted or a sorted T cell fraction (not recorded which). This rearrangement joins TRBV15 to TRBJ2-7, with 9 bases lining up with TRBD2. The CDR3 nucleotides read TGTGCCACCAGCAACTTCGGGGCGGGGGGGCACGAGCAGTACTTC. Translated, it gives CATSNFGAGGHEQYF.